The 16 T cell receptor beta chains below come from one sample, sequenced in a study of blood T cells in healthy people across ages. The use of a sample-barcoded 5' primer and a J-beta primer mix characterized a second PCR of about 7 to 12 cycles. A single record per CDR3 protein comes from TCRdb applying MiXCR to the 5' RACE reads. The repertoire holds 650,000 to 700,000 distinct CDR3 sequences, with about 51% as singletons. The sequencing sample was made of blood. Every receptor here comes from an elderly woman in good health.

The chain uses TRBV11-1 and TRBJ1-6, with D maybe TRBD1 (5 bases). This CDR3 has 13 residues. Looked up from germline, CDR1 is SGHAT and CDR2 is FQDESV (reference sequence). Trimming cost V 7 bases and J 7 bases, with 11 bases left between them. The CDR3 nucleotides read TGTGCCAGCACCACGTGGGGGAATTCACCCCTCCACTTT. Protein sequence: CASTTWGNSPLHF.

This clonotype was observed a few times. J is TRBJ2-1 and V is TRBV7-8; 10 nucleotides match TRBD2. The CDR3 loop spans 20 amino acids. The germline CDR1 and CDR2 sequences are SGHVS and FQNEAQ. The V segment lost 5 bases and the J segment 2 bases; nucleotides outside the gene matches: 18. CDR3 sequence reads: CASSRTTRSGRQSAYNEQFF. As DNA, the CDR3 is TGTGCCAGCAGCCGGACGACTCGTAGCGGGAGGCAGAGTGCCTACAATGAGCAGTTCTTC. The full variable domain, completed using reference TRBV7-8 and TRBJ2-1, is GAGVSQSPRYKVAKRGQDVALRCDPISGHVSLFWYQQALGQGPEFLTYFQNEAQLDKSGLPSDRFFAERPEGSVSTLKIQRTQQEDSAVYLCASSRTTRSGRQSAYNEQFFGPGTRLTVL.

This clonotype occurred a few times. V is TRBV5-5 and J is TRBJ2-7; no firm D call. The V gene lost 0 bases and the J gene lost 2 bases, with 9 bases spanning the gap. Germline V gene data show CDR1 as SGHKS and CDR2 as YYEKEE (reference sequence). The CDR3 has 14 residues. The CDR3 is CASSLEAATYEQYF. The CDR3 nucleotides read TGTGCCAGCAGCTTGGAGGCAGCTACCTACGAGCAGTACTTC.

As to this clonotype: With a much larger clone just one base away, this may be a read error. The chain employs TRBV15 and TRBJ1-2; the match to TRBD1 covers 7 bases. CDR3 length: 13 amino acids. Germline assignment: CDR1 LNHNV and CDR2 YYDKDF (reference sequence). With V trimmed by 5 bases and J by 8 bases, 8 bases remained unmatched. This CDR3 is CATSGQRGQGYTF. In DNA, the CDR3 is TGTGCCACCAGCGGACAAAGGGGGCAAGGCTACACCTTC. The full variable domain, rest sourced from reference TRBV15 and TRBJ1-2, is DAMVIQNPRYQVTQFGKPVTLSCSQTLNHNVMYWYQQKSSQAPKLLFHYYDKDFNNEADTPDNFQSRRPNTSFCFLDIRSPGLGDTAMYLCATSGQRGQGYTFGSGTRLTVV.

The CDR3 reads CATASGGASETQYF. CDR3 in DNA: TGTGCCACCGCTAGCGGGGGGGCCTCCGAGACCCAGTACTTC. The chain couples TRBV10-3 to TRBJ2-5, with 12 positions matching TRBD2. This CDR3 is built from 14 residues. The ends lost 10 bases at V and 5 bases at J; junction bases unmatched: 8. Per the germline V gene, CDR1 is ENHRY and CDR2 is SYGVKD.

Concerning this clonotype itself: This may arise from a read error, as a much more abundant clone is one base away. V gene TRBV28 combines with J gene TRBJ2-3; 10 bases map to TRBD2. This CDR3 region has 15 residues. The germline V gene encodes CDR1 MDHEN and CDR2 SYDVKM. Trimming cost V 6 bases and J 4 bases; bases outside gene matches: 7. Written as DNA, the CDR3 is TGTGCCAGCAGCCTAGCGGGAGTGAAGGCAGATACGCAGTATTTT. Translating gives CASSLAGVKADTQYF.

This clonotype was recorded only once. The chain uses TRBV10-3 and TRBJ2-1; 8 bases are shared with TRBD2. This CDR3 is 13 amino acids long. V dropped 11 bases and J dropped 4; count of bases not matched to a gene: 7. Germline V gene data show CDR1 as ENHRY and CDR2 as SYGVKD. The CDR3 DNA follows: TGTGCCCCTACGGGGGGGCCGTACAATGAGCAGTTCTTC. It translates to CAPTGGPYNEQFF.

CDR3 nucleotide sequence: TGTGCCAGCTCACCATCCGGGATCGGGGGGAACACTGAAGCTTTCTTT. As protein: CASSPSGIGGNTEAFF. The chain joins TRBV18 to TRBJ1-1, with TRBD1 as a possible D gene (5 bases). Germline CDR1 and CDR2: KGHSH and LQKENI. Trimming left V 2 bases short and J 1 base short, with 14 bases between. The CDR3 contains 16 residues.

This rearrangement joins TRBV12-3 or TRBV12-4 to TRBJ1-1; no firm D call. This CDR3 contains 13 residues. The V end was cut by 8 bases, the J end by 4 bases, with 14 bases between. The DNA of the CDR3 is TGTGCCAGCCGGTTGGGAGGGAGCACTGAAGCTTTCTTT. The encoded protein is CASRLGGSTEAFF.

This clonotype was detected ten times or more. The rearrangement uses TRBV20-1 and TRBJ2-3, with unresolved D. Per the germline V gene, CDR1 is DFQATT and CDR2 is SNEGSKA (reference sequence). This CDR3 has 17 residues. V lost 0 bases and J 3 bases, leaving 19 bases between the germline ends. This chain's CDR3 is CSARDGRVSGETDTQYF. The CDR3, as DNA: TGCAGTGCTAGAGATGGCCGGGTGAGTGGGGAAACAGATACGCAGTATTTT.

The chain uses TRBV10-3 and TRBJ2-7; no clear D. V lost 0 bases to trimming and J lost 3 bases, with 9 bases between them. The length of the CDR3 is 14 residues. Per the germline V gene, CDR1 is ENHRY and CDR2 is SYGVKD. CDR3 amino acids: CAISESYNLYEQYF. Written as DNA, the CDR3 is TGTGCCATCAGTGAGTCGTATAACCTCTACGAGCAGTACTTC.

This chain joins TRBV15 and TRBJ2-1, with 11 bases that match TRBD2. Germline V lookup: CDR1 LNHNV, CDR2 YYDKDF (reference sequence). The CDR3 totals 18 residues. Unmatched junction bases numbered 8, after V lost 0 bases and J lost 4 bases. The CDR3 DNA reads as TGTGCCACCAGCAGAGACTTAGCGGGGGGGGCGCTTTACAATGAGCAGTTCTTC. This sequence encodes CATSRDLAGGALYNEQFF.

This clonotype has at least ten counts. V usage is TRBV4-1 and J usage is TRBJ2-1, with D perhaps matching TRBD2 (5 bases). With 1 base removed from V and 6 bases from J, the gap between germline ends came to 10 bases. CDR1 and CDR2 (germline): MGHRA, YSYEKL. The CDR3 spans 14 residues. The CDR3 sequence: CASSQVERTNEQFF. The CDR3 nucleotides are TGCGCCAGCAGCCAAGTGGAGCGGACCAATGAGCAGTTCTTC.

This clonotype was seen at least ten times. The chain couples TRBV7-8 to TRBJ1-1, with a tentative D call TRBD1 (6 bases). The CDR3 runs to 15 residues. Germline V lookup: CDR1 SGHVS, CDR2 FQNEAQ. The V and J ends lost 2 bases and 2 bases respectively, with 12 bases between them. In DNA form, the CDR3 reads TGTGCCAGCAGCTTAAGTGGGGGGGCCAACACTGAAGCTTTCTTT. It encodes CASSLSGGANTEAFF.

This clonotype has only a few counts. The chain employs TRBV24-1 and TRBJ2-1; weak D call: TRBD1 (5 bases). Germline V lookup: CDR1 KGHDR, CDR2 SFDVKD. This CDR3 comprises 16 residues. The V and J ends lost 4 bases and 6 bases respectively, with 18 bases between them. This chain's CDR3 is CATSDPTGKHSNEQFF. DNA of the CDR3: TGTGCCACCAGTGACCCCACAGGTAAACACAGCAATGAGCAGTTCTTC.

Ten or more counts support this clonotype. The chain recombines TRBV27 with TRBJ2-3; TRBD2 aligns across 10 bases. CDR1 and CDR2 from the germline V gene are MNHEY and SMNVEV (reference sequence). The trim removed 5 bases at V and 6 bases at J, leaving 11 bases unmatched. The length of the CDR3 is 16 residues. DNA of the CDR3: TGTGCCAGCAGTCCGCATCTAGCGGGAGTTCCCGATACGCAGTATTTT. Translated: CASSPHLAGVPDTQYF.